The present TCR beta chain was sequenced within a study of shared clonotypes between healthy human individuals. In the study overall: Three plates each covered CD4 naive and memory; CD8 naive two, CD8 memory one.

Donors, without exception, were Caucasian adults residing in Nashville, Tennessee. Each replicate PCR on the sorted subsets used roughly 210 ng DNA (around 30,000 T cell genomes). Sequencing used immunoSEQ multiplex PCR; TCRdb keeps in-frame clones, though not all of them. The table shows 2 million to 2.5 million clones, with under 95% occurring only once. On this clone itself: What it binds is unknown.

V was trimmed by 2 bases and J by 1 base, leaving 17 bases between them. Germline CDR1 reads MDHEN; CDR2 reads SYDVKM. CDR3 length equals 17 residues. Study-level results: A reduction in generation probabilities was seen for non-shared clonotypes relative to those shared by all four donors.

The sample comprised naive CD4+ T cells from PBMCs. Stated subset: CD45RA+ positively selected. The clonotype originates from a man aged 18 to 30 in good health. Some clones in this sample may be carry-over from other donors' samples. The chain has TRBV28 and TRBJ2-5; D may be TRBD1 (5 bases). CDR3 protein: CASSLPTTDGPQETQYF. The DNA for the CDR3 is TGTGCCAGCAGTTTACCCACGACAGACGGGCCCCAAGAGACCCAGTACTTC.